This T cell receptor beta chain was recorded in a study of memory CD4+ T cells and cytomegalovirus serostatus (dated by TCRdb to between 2018 and 2021). Background on the whole study: A total of some 33 healthy Belgian adults, of whom 9 were CMV seropositive and some 25 were CMV seronegative, were included in the cohort. To replicate a published TCR-based CMV serostatus classifier, the researchers sequenced the CD4+ memory TCRbeta repertoires of a Belgian cohort whose cytomegalovirus serostatus was known.

The full study reports these points: For predicting CMV serostatus, the median bootstrapped AUC was 0.95 using the original framework and approximately 0.91 using a US-trained random forest. The results were interpreted as suggesting that the CMV-associated TCR signature is largely present in the CD4+ memory repertoire. Of 150 to 200 previously reported CMV-associated TCRbeta sequences, approximately 64 appeared in the CD4+ memory repertoires, each in one to five individuals. Only CD4+CD45RO+ memory cells were sequenced, unlike the original study, which covered naive and memory CD4+ and CD8+ populations. On the Belgian cohort, the classifier built on the original framework reached a median bootstrapped AUC of approximately 0.95, with a 95% CI of 0.76-1.00.

A word on this clone: Its binding antigen is unknown. No base-level quality is on record; no much larger clone is a single base apart.

The Quick-DNA Microprep Kit was used to extract genomic DNA from the sorted cells. TCRbeta DNA was amplified with the immunoSEQ hsTCRbeta kit following the manufacturer's protocol. TCRbeta libraries were sequenced on an Illumina MiSeq instrument. Concerning the study's data processing: Removing out-of-frame sequences left a few million distinct TCRbeta sequences, an average of around 70,000 per individual. Two values were used to score each individual: the count of 150 to 200 previously reported CMV-associated TCRbeta sequences and the total count of productive distinct TCRbeta sequences. A beta-binomial model was reimplemented in Python, and scikit-learn random forests with default parameters were trained on US cohort data. Classifier performance on the Belgian cohort was summarized as median AUC with percentile confidence intervals over 10,000 bootstrap iterations. In its TCRdb copy, this immuneACCESS table keeps in-frame sequences only and misses some clones. Where compared with another copy, unresolved V genes explain less than half of these, and the others have no known cause. Clone size and the V and J calls come from that table; the DNA yielded D and trimming. For this sample there are some 27,000 clones; 60% to 80% appear just once. Less than 1.2% of the sample belongs to the ten largest clones.

CDR1 and CDR2, per the germline V gene, are SGHAT and FQNNGV. Its CDR3 holds 16 amino acids, cysteine through phenylalanine. Of all the DNA, just the CDR3 is kept, 48 bases in frame from base 1. V and J lose 2 bases and 4 bases, and a span of 17 bases separates them. Single viable CD3+CD4+CD8-CD45RO+ cells were sorted as memory CD4+ T cells on a FACSAria II. To determine CMV serostatus, a Roche Elecsys assay was used that detects serum IgG against CMV pp150, pp28, p38 and p52. After the samples were thawed, total CD4+ T cells were enriched through positive selection using CD4 magnetic microbeads. The samples came from a separate study whose specific focus was interrogating the CD4+ T cell memory repertoire. Peripheral blood mononuclear cells were isolated and cryopreserved according to standard operating procedures, and serum was stored at -80 degrees C. The staining used CD3-PerCP (BW264/56), CD4-APC (RPA-T4), CD45RO-PE (UCHT1) and CD8-Pacific Orange (3B5) antibodies, and Sytox blue was used to exclude non-viable cells.

The sequencing input was memory CD4+ T cells from blood. The sequence was obtained from an adult in good health and CMV-seronegative. Recombination linked TRBV11-2 to TRBJ1-2; D gene: possibly TRBD1, on 6 matching bases. CDR3 loop: CASSLITRTEVYGYTF. The base sequence is TGTGCCAGCAGCTTAATTACACGGACAGAGGTCTATGGCTACACCTTC.